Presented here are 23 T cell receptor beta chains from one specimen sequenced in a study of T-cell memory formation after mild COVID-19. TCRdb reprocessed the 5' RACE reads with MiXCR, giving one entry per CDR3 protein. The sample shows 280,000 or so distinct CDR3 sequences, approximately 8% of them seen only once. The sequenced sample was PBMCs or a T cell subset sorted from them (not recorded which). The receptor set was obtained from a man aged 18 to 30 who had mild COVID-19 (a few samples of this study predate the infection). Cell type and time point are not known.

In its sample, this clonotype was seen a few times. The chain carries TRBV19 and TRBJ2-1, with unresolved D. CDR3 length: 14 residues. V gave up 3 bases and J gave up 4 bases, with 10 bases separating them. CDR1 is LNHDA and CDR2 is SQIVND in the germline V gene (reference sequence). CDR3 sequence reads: CASSMQSTYNEQFF. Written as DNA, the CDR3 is TGTGCCAGTAGTATGCAGTCTACTTACAATGAGCAGTTCTTC.

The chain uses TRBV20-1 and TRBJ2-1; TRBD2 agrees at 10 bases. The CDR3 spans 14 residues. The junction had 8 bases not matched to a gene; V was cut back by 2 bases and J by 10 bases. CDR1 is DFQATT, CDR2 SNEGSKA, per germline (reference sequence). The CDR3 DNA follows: TGCAGTGCTAGATTTCTAGCGGGGGTTGGGGAGCAGTTCTTC. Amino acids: CSARFLAGVGEQFF.

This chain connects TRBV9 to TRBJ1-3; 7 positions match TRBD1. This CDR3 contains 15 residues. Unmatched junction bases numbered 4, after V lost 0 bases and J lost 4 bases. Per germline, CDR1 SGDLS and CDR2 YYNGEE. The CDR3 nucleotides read TGTGCCAGCAGCGTAGAGGGGGCCGGAGGAAACACCATATATTTT. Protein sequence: CASSVEGAGGNTIYF.

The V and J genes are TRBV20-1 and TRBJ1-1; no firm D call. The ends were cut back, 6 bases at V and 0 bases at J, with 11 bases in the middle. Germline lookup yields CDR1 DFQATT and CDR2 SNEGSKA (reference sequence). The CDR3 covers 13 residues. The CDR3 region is CSALRRMNTEAFF. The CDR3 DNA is TGCAGTGCCTTGAGGCGCATGAACACTGAAGCTTTCTTT.

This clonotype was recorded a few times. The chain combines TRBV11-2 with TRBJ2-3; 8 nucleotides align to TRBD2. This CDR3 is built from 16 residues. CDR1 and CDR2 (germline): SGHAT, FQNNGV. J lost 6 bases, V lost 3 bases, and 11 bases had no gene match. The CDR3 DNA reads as TGTGCCAGCAGCTTCTCGGGGCGGGGGGCGGCGGATACGCAGTATTTT. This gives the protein CASSFSGRGAADTQYF.

The CDR3 sequence is CASSKLAGGQETQYF. The CDR3 DNA is TGTGCCAGCAGCAAACTAGCGGGGGGGCAAGAGACCCAGTACTTC. The J gene is TRBJ2-5, the V gene TRBV27, with 13 bases aligning to TRBD2. The CDR3 contains 15 residues. Losses at the gene ends were 6 bases for V and 2 bases for J; bases not matched to a gene: 3. Germline V gives CDR1 MNHEY, CDR2 SMNVEV (reference sequence).

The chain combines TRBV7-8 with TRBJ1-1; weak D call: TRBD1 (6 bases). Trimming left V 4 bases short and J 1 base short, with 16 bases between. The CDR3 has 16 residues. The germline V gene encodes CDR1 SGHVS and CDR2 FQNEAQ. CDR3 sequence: CASSSPRGQGNTEAFF. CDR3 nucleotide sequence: TGTGCCAGCAGCTCGCCCAGGGGTCAGGGGAACACTGAAGCTTTCTTT.

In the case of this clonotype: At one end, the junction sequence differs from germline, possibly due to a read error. The CDR3 DNA reads as TGCGCCAGCAGCCAGTGGAGGGCCACTGAATCTTTCTTT. This encodes CASSQWRATESFF. V is TRBV4-3 and J is TRBJ1-1; D is undetermined. This CDR3 is built from 13 residues. Germline loops: CDR1 LGHNA, CDR2 YSLEER.

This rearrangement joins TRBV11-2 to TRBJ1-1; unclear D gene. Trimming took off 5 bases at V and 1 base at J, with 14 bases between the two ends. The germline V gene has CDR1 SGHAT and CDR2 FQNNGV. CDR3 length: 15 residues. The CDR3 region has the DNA TGTGCCAGCAGCCCCTCGACCGGCAAGAACACTGAAGCTTTCTTT. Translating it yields CASSPSTGKNTEAFF.

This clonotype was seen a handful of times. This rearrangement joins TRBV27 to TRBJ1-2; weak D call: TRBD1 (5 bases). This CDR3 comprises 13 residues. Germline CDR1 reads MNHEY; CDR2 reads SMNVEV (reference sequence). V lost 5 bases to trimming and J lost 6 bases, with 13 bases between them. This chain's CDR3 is CASSARAWDGYTF. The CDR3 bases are TGTGCCAGCAGTGCCAGGGCCTGGGATGGCTACACCTTC.

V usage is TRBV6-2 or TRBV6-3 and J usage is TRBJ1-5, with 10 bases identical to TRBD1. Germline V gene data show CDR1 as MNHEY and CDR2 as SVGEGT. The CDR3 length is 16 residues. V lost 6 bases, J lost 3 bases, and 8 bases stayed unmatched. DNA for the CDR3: TGTGCCAGCAGGAGACCCGGGACAGGGGTCAATCAGCCCCAGCATTTT. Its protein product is CASRRPGTGVNQPQHF.

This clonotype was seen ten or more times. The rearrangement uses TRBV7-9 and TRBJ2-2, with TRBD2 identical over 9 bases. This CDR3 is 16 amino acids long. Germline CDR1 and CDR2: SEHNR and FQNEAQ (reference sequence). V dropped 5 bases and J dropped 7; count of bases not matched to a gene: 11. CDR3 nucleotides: TGTGCCAGCAGCCCTCCCCGGGCGGGAGGGAACGGGGAGCTGTTTTTT. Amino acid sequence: CASSPPRAGGNGELFF.

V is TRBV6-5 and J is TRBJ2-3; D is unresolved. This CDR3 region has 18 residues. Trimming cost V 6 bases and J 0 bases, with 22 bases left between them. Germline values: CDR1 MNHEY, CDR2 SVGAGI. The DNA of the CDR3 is TGTGCCAGCAGGCCCGCTGGAAGCCCAAGCTCTAGCACAGATACGCAGTATTTT. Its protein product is CASRPAGSPSSSTDTQYF.

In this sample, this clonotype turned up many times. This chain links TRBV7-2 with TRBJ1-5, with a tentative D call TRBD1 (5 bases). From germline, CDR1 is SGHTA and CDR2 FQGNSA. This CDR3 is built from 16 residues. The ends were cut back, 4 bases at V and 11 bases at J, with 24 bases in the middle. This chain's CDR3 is CASSYPMNHRDPTQHF. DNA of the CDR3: TGTGCCAGCAGCTACCCAATGAACCACCGGGACCCCACCCAGCATTTT.

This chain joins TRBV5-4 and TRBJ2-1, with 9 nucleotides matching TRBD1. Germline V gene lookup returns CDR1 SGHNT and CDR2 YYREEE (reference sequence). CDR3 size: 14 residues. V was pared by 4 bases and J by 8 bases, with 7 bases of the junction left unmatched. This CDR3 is CASSTYTGGDEQFF. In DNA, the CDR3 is TGTGCCAGCAGCACTTACACAGGGGGCGATGAGCAGTTCTTC.

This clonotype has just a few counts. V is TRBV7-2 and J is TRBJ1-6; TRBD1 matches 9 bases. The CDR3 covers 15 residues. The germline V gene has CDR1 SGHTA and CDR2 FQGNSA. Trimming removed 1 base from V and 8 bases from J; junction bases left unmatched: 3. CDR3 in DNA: TGTGCCAGCAGCTTAGGCCGGGACAGGGATTCACCCCTCCACTTT. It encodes CASSLGRDRDSPLHF.

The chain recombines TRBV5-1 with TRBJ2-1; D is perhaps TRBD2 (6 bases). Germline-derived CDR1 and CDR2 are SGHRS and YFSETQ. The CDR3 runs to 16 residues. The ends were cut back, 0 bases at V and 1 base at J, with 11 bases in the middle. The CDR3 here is CASSLATGVSYNEQFF. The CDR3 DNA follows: TGCGCCAGCAGCTTGGCTACGGGGGTATCCTACAATGAGCAGTTCTTC.

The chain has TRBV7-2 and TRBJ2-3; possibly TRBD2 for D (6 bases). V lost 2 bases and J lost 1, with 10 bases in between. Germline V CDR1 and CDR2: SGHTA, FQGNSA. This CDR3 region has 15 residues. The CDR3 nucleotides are TGTGCCAGCAGCTTACAACCTAGCGGCACAGATACGCAGTATTTT. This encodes CASSLQPSGTDTQYF.

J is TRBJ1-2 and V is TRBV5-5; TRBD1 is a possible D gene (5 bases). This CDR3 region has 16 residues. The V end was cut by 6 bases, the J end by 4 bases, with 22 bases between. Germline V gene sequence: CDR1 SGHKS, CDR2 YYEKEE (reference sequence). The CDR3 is CASNTRGAGAIYGYTF. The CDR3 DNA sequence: TGTGCCAGCAATACGAGAGGGGCGGGCGCCATCTATGGCTACACCTTC.

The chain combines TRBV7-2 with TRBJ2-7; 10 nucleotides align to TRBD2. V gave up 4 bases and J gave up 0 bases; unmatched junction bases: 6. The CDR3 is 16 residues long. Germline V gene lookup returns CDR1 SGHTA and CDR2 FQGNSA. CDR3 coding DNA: TGTGCCAGCAGCTCCGCACTAGCGGGGAGCTCCTACGAGCAGTACTTC. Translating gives CASSSALAGSSYEQYF.

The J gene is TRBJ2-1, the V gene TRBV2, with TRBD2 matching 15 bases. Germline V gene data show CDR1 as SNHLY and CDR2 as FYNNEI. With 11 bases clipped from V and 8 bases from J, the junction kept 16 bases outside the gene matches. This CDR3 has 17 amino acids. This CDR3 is CARRDRGLAGGRYEQFF. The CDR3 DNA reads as TGTGCCCGCCGGGACAGGGGACTAGCGGGGGGTCGGTATGAGCAGTTCTTC.

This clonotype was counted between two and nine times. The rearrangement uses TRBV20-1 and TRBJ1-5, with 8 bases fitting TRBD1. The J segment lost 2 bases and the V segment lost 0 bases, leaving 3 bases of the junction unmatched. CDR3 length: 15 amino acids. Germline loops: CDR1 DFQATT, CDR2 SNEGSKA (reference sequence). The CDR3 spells CSAREKDRGNQPQHF. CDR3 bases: TGCAGTGCTAGAGAAAAGGACAGGGGCAATCAGCCCCAGCATTTT.

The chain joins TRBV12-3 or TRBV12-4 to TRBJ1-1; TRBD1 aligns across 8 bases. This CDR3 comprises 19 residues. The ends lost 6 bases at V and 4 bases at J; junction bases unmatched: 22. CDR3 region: CASRTGTGALGELVTEAFF. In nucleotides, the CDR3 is TGTGCCAGCAGAACCGGGACAGGAGCCCTTGGAGAGTTGGTCACTGAAGCTTTCTTT.